These 28 T cell receptor beta chains came from one sample sequenced in a study of OX40 agonist ivuxolimab in advanced cancers. Assay used: immunoSEQ multiplex PCR; TCRdb lists only in-frame clones, some missing. This table has about 68,000 clones, roughly 88% appearing once. Sample: CD4+ or CD8+ T cells sorted from blood, taken in a trial of the OX40 agonist ivuxolimab. The receptors were sampled from an adult with an advanced solid tumor such as melanoma, head and neck, liver or kidney cancer.

The V and J genes are TRBV19 and TRBJ2-5; 9 bases agree with TRBD2. The CDR3 has 14 amino acids. The germline V gene encodes CDR1 LNHDA and CDR2 SQIVND (reference sequence). V lost 0 bases and J lost 8; bases outside the gene matches: 4. The CDR3 DNA reads TGTGCCAGTAGTATAGACTGGACTAGCGTTACCCAGTACTTC. It translates to CASSIDWTSVTQYF.

This rearrangement joins TRBV5-6 to TRBJ2-7; 7 bases agree with TRBD2. Per germline, CDR1 SGHDT and CDR2 YYEEEE. With 4 bases clipped from V and 0 bases from J, the junction kept 10 bases outside the gene matches. This CDR3 contains 16 residues. The CDR3 region is CASSPGRREPSYEQYF. DNA of the CDR3: TGTGCCAGCAGCCCCGGCCGGCGGGAGCCCTCCTACGAGCAGTACTTC.

The chain employs TRBV10-3 and TRBJ2-7, with D tentatively TRBD2 (6 bases). Germline lookup yields CDR1 ENHRY and CDR2 SYGVKD. The CDR3 extends over 15 amino acids. Deletions cut 2 bases from V and 4 bases from J, with 15 bases between. CDR3 sequence reads: CAISERLALGYEQYF. CDR3 DNA: TGTGCCATCAGTGAGAGGCTAGCGCTTGGTTACGAGCAGTACTTC.

The chain couples TRBV7-3 to TRBJ2-1, with 13 bases matching TRBD2. This CDR3 comprises 15 residues. Trimming at V came to 0 bases and at J to 9 bases, leaving 2 bases not matched to a gene. Per the germline V gene, CDR1 is SGHTA and CDR2 is FQGTGA. As DNA, the CDR3 is TGTGCCAGCAGCTTAACGGGACTAGCGGGATCTGAGCAGTTCTTC. It encodes CASSLTGLAGSEQFF.

CDR3 in amino acids: CASSIDGLEPYEQYF. The CDR3, as DNA: TGTGCCAGTAGTATAGATGGGCTGGAACCCTACGAGCAGTACTTC. The J gene is TRBJ2-7, the V gene TRBV19, with D unresolved. The ends were cut back, 0 bases at V and 2 bases at J, with 11 bases in the middle. In germline, CDR1 is LNHDA, CDR2 SQIVND (reference sequence). The CDR3 is 15 residues long.

The chain employs TRBV4-1 and TRBJ1-4; no definite D call. The germline V gene has CDR1 MGHRA and CDR2 YSYEKL. Deletions cut 1 base from V and 5 bases from J, with 8 bases between. CDR3 size: 14 residues. The CDR3 sequence: CASSQGAWNEKLFF. CDR3 nucleotide sequence: TGCGCCAGCAGCCAAGGGGCATGGAATGAAAAACTGTTTTTT.

The chain employs TRBV9 and TRBJ2-2; 11 nucleotides match TRBD2. Germline loops: CDR1 SGDLS, CDR2 YYNGEE. The ends lost 0 bases at V and 2 bases at J; junction bases unmatched: 3. The CDR3 is 17 amino acids. The CDR3 protein is CASSVGLAGRNTGELFF. The CDR3 nucleotides are TGTGCCAGCAGCGTAGGACTAGCGGGGCGCAACACCGGGGAGCTGTTTTTT.

The gene calls are TRBV6-5 and TRBJ1-2; the D gene is possibly TRBD1 (6 bases). The CDR3 spans 12 residues. With 5 bases removed from V and 5 bases from J, the gap between germline ends came to 9 bases. The germline V gene encodes CDR1 MNHEY and CDR2 SVGAGI. The CDR3 sequence is CASSLTGYGYTF. Written as DNA, the CDR3 is TGTGCCAGCAGTCTCACAGGGTATGGCTACACCTTC.

The chain uses TRBV10-1 and TRBJ1-1; D unresolved. Germline loops: CDR1 WNHNN, CDR2 SYGVQD (reference sequence). CDR3 length: 13 amino acids. Trimming shortened V by 4 bases and J by 5 bases, and 11 bases separated the two germline ends. CDR3 sequence reads: CASSVSGNTEAFF. CDR3 DNA: TGCGCCAGCAGTGTGTCAGGAAATACTGAAGCTTTCTTT.

This chain uses TRBV6-6 with TRBJ1-1, with a possible D match to TRBD1 (5 bases). Germline V lookup: CDR1 MNHNY, CDR2 SVGAGI (reference sequence). The CDR3 has 13 residues. V was shortened by 2 bases and J by 2 bases, with 6 bases between the two germline ends. The CDR3 nucleotides read TGTGCCAGCAGTTACGACAGTAACACTGAAGCTTTCTTT. Encoded protein: CASSYDSNTEAFF.

The V call is TRBV6-5, the J call TRBJ1-1; 8 positions agree with TRBD1. Germline CDR1 reads MNHEY; CDR2 reads SVGAGI. After removal of 1 base from V and 4 bases from J, the junction contained 5 bases not matched to a gene. This CDR3 is 15 amino acids long. The CDR3 protein is CASSYLTGAGTEAFF. The CDR3 DNA sequence: TGTGCCAGCAGTTACTTGACAGGGGCGGGCACTGAAGCTTTCTTT.

This rearrangement joins TRBV5-1 to TRBJ1-1; 7 nucleotides agree with TRBD1. CDR3 length: 16 amino acids. The junction had 8 bases not matched to a gene; V was cut back by 0 bases and J by 3 bases. The germline gives CDR1 SGHRS, CDR2 YFSETQ. CDR3 loop: CASSLGQGGQDTEAFF. DNA for the CDR3: TGCGCCAGCAGCTTGGGGCAAGGGGGCCAGGACACTGAAGCTTTCTTT.

CDR3 in amino acids: CASSLAGPTAGGYTF. The CDR3 nucleotides are TGTGCCAGCAGCTTAGCGGGACCGACGGCGGGTGGCTACACCTTC. The chain employs TRBV11-2 and TRBJ1-2; D is perhaps TRBD1 (5 bases). The CDR3 totals 15 residues. The germline V and J ends were trimmed by 1 base and 7 bases, with 16 bases remaining between them. CDR1 is SGHAT and CDR2 is FQNNGV in the germline V gene.

The J gene is TRBJ2-3, the V gene TRBV6-1, with 9 nucleotides matching TRBD1. CDR1 and CDR2 from the germline V gene are MNHNS and SASEGT. The CDR3 contains 15 residues. V dropped 3 bases and J dropped 6; count of bases not matched to a gene: 7. The CDR3 DNA reads as TGTGCCAGCAGTGATAGCGACAGGGGGTGGGATACGCAGTATTTT. It translates to CASSDSDRGWDTQYF.

The chain joins TRBV7-9 to TRBJ1-1; D is ambiguous. The CDR3 sequence is 12 residues long. The V gene lost 2 bases and the J gene lost 7 bases, with 8 bases spanning the gap. Germline V gene lookup returns CDR1 SEHNR and CDR2 FQNEAQ (reference sequence). This CDR3 is CASSLRGIEAFF. Here the CDR3 DNA reads TGTGCCAGCAGCTTACGCGGGATTGAAGCTTTCTTT.

The chain uses TRBV4-1 and TRBJ2-5, with 13 bases lining up with TRBD2. The CDR3 is 17 residues long. Germline trimming cut 4 bases from V and 2 bases from J; bases unmatched to any gene: 7. Germline CDR1 MGHRA, CDR2 YSYEKL. In DNA, the CDR3 is TGCGCCAGCAGCCGGACTAGCGGGGGCCTCCTACAAGAGACCCAGTACTTC. It translates to CASSRTSGGLLQETQYF.

The chain has TRBV9 and TRBJ1-1, with 7 bases identical to TRBD1. The length of the CDR3 is 13 residues. Unmatched junction bases numbered 10, after V lost 4 bases and J lost 10 bases. Germline lookup yields CDR1 SGDLS and CDR2 YYNGEE. CDR3 amino acids: CASSPDRAGGAFF. CDR3 DNA: TGTGCCAGCAGCCCCGACAGGGCCGGAGGAGCTTTCTTT.

This chain joins TRBV7-2 and TRBJ2-6; a possible D gene is TRBD2 (5 bases). Germline lookup yields CDR1 SGHTA and CDR2 FQGNSA. The CDR3 totals 16 residues. V was pared by 1 base and J by 2 bases, with 9 bases between. The DNA for the CDR3 is TGTGCCAGCAGCTTAGTGATCGGGGCTGGGGCCAACGTCCTGACTTTC. Translating gives CASSLVIGAGANVLTF.

A note on this clone: Other DNA sequences in the same sample also yield this CDR3. The chain has TRBV11-2 and TRBJ1-1, with D possibly TRBD1 on 5 matching bases. The germline V and J ends were trimmed by 1 base and 3 bases, with 6 bases remaining between them. Germline V lookup: CDR1 SGHAT, CDR2 FQNNGV. This CDR3 is 13 amino acids long. CDR3 sequence (DNA): TGTGCCAGCAGCTTAGTAGGGGACACTGAAGCTTTCTTT. Protein product: CASSLVGDTEAFF.

This clone appeared once. The V and J genes are TRBV5-1 and TRBJ1-6; 7 nucleotides match TRBD1. J gave up 6 bases and V 3 bases, and 6 bases lay outside the gene matches. The germline V gene encodes CDR1 SGHRS and CDR2 YFSETQ. This CDR3 has 15 amino acids. This CDR3 reads CASSWRQGSNSPLHF. CDR3 nucleotide sequence: TGCGCCAGCAGCTGGAGACAGGGCTCTAATTCACCCCTCCACTTT.

This clone was seen once. The rearrangement links TRBV28 to TRBJ2-5; 7 nucleotides agree with TRBD2. Germline V gives CDR1 MDHEN, CDR2 SYDVKM. The CDR3 spans 14 residues. V lost 6 bases to trimming and J lost 4 bases; unmatched junction nucleotides: 8. The DNA for the CDR3 is TGTGCCAGCAGGCTACTAGCGAAAGGAGAGACCCAGTACTTC. Its protein product is CASRLLAKGETQYF. The complete variable domain, with remaining parts taken from reference TRBV28 and TRBJ2-5, reads DVKVTQSSRYLVKRTGEKVFLECVQDMDHENMFWYRQDPGLGLRLIYFSYDVKMKEKGDIPEGYSVSREKKERFSLILESASTNQTSMYLCASRLLAKGETQYFGPGTRLLVL.

The chain joins TRBV11-2 to TRBJ2-5; TRBD1 might be the D (5 bases). Germline CDR1 SGHAT, CDR2 FQNNGV. The CDR3 loop spans 11 amino acids. V dropped 5 bases and J dropped 5 bases, with 6 bases sitting between them. The CDR3 DNA follows: TGTGCCAGCAGCCCAGGGGAGACCCAGTACTTC. Amino acids: CASSPGETQYF. Full variable domain (missing parts from reference TRBV11-2 and TRBJ2-5): EAGVAQSPRYKIIEKRQSVAFWCNPISGHATLYWYQQILGQGPKLLIQFQNNGVVDDSQLPKDRFSAERLKGVDSTLKIQPAKLEDSAVYLCASSPGETQYFGPGTRLLVL.

The gene calls are TRBV11-3 and TRBJ1-1, with unresolved D. V shed 5 bases and J shed 2 bases, with 21 bases lying between them. The CDR3 runs 17 residues. Germline CDR1 reads SGHNT; CDR2 reads YENEEA. CDR3 sequence reads: CASSPSRKGPSNTEAFF. CDR3 DNA sequence: TGTGCCAGCAGCCCCAGCCGCAAAGGGCCGTCAAACACTGAAGCTTTCTTT.

J is TRBJ1-2 and V is TRBV4-3; no reliable D call. The CDR3 runs 14 residues. V was pared by 1 base and J by 5 bases, with 11 bases between. The germline CDR1 and CDR2 sequences are LGHNA and YSLEER. CDR3 amino acids: CASSQGYSSYGYTF. CDR3 DNA sequence: TGCGCCAGCAGCCAAGGTTACAGCTCTTATGGCTACACCTTC.

This chain connects TRBV18 to TRBJ1-6, with 9 bases that match TRBD1. The germline V gene has CDR1 KGHSH and CDR2 LQKENI. CDR3 size: 17 residues. J lost 5 bases, V lost 1 base, and 6 bases had no gene match. The CDR3 sequence: CASSPQDRGTNNSPLHF. In DNA, the CDR3 is TGTGCCAGCTCACCACAGGACAGGGGAACAAATAATTCACCCCTCCACTTT.

J is TRBJ1-1 and V is TRBV11-3; 7 bases are shared with TRBD1. After removal of 5 bases from V and 11 bases from J, the junction contained 8 bases not matched to a gene. The CDR3 length is 12 residues. Germline CDR1 and CDR2: SGHNT and YENEEA. The CDR3 protein is CASSRVQGYAFF. The DNA of the CDR3 is TGTGCCAGCAGCCGCGTACAGGGGTATGCTTTCTTT.

V and J are TRBV5-1 and TRBJ2-3, with D hard to call. V shed 4 bases and J shed 6 bases, with 18 bases lying between them. In germline, CDR1 is SGHRS, CDR2 YFSETQ. CDR3 size: 15 residues. CDR3 nucleotides: TGCGCCAGCAGCCGCCGGCTTACGGGTGTGGATACGCAGTATTTT. This encodes CASSRRLTGVDTQYF.

The chain links TRBV4-1 to TRBJ1-6; D call uncertain. V was cut by 3 bases and J by 7 bases, with 7 bases left in between. The CDR3 runs 13 residues. The germline CDR1 and CDR2 sequences are MGHRA and YSYEKL. The CDR3: CASSHRENSPLHF. For the CDR3, the DNA is TGCGCCAGCAGCCACCGGGAAAATTCACCCCTCCACTTT.